This T cell receptor (beta chain) was captured by sequencing in a study of blood T cell repertoires in COVID-19. At the level of the study: Samples taken during acute and convalescent COVID-19 were collected in the United States, Italy and Spain. PBMCs, B-cell-depleted T cells, or T cells were the source of the cDNA or gDNA that made up the material.

The Seattle patients, enrolled during active infection, were followed longitudinally. This clone showed up just a few times. Original methodology: Amplification with reference gene primers provided the estimates of nucleated cell counts. The assay was immunoSEQ multiplex PCR, and TCRdb's table has in-frame clones only and misses some. V, J and clone size are those of that table, while D and trimming were read from the DNA. Found here are 400,000 or so clones, 89% of them singletons; the top ten hold 1.5% to 1.8%. This sequence was found in a woman aged 40-49 years with COVID-19, enrolled during active disease. What was sequenced was peripheral blood.

CDR3 DNA sequence: TGTGCCAGCAGCTTCTCCCCGAACACTGAAGCTTTCTTT. It yields the protein CASSFSPNTEAFF. This rearrangement joins TRBV7-3 to TRBJ1-1; D unclear. This CDR3 region has 13 residues. V was shortened by 3 bases and J by 1 base, with 6 bases between the two germline ends. Germline assignment: CDR1 SGHTA and CDR2 FQGTGA.